These 32 T cell receptor beta chains originate from one sample sequenced in a study of beta chain features in type 1 diabetes. Their antigens are not known. The isolated RNA, all of it, was reverse transcribed, so expressed TCRB transcripts were what got sequenced. Data came from immunoSEQ multiplex PCR; TCRdb stores just in-frame clones and leaves some out. The sample shows around 300,000 clones, 15% of them seen only once. Study results and caveats: TCRB CDR3 length was moderately but significantly reduced in all four CD4+ subsets of Type 1 diabetes patients.

Sequencing used naive CD4+ T cells from blood. Receptors were obtained from a man between 18 and 35 years old with type 1 diabetes.

J is TRBJ2-1 and V is TRBV19; 9 nucleotides agree with TRBD2. Per germline, CDR1 LNHDA and CDR2 SQIVND (reference sequence). The CDR3 sequence is 16 residues long. V lost 2 bases, J lost 2 bases, and 4 bases stayed unmatched. The CDR3 here is CASSISGGRAYNEQFF. CDR3 bases: TGTGCCAGTAGTATATCGGGCGGGAGGGCCTACAATGAGCAGTTCTTC.

V and J are TRBV15 and TRBJ2-1; 10 bases align to TRBD2. The CDR3 runs 16 residues. Germline CDR1 LNHNV, CDR2 YYDKDF (reference sequence). J gave up 4 bases and V 1 base, and 4 bases lay outside the gene matches. The CDR3 nucleotides read TGTGCCACCAGCAGAGTTAGCGGGAGGCAGTACAATGAGCAGTTCTTC. This encodes CATSRVSGRQYNEQFF. Full variable domain (outside the CDR3, taken from reference TRBV15 and TRBJ2-1): DAMVIQNPRYQVTQFGKPVTLSCSQTLNHNVMYWYQQKSSQAPKLLFHYYDKDFNNEADTPDNFQSRRPNTSFCFLDIRSPGLGDTAMYLCATSRVSGRQYNEQFFGPGTRLTVL.

The chain has TRBV10-3 and TRBJ2-5; D might be TRBD1 (5 bases). The end of the DNA aligns better with TRBJ2-7, so the J call may be wrong. The CDR3 is 14 residues long. The germline V gene has CDR1 ENHRY and CDR2 SYGVKD. This chain's CDR3 is CAISDRVSSYEQYF. The CDR3 DNA reads as TGTGCCATCAGTGACAGGGTAAGCTCCTACGAGCAGTACTTC.

This clone was observed a handful of times. The J gene is TRBJ2-7, the V gene TRBV30, with 13 bases identical to TRBD2. The V gene end was trimmed by 5 bases and the J gene end by 6 bases; junction bases not matched to a gene: 7. CDR3 length equals 14 residues. CDR1 and CDR2 from the germline V gene are GTSNPN and SVGIG (reference sequence). This chain's CDR3 is CAWRPGLAGFEQYF. For the CDR3, the DNA is TGTGCCTGGCGACCGGGACTAGCGGGGTTCGAGCAGTACTTC.

This clone showed up just a few times. The rearrangement links TRBV29-1 to TRBJ2-5, with 12 bases fitting TRBD2. The junction had 7 bases not matched to a gene; V was cut back by 1 base and J by 1 base. Germline assignment: CDR1 SQVTM and CDR2 ANQGSEA. The CDR3 covers 17 residues. The CDR3 bases are TGCAGCGTTGAAGGAAGCACTAGCGGGAGGTCCCAAGAGACCCAGTACTTC. Translation: CSVEGSTSGRSQETQYF.

The chain employs TRBV9 and TRBJ2-7; D is perhaps TRBD1 (6 bases). Germline lookup yields CDR1 SGDLS and CDR2 YYNGEE. This CDR3 region has 13 residues. V lost 1 base, J lost 6 bases, and 11 bases lay in between. CDR3: CASSVIQGSEQYF. DNA of the CDR3: TGTGCCAGCAGCGTAATACAGGGAAGCGAGCAGTACTTC.

This clone was observed a few times. The CDR3 bases are TGTGCCAGCAGCCACGGGTTGGAAAAACTGTTTTTT. This gives the protein CASSHGLEKLFF. The V call is TRBV14, the J call TRBJ1-4; the D is unclear. The germline V gene has CDR1 SGHDN and CDR2 FVKESK. V lost 3 bases and J lost 8, with 7 bases in between. CDR3 length equals 12 residues.

This clone was seen a few times. V is TRBV5-4 and J is TRBJ2-2, with TRBD2 matching over 9 bases. The junction had 5 bases not matched to a gene; V was cut back by 1 base and J by 1 base. Germline CDR1 is SGHNT and CDR2 is YYREEE (reference sequence). CDR3 length: 17 residues. CDR3 region: CASSLMGTSRNTGELFF. In DNA, the CDR3 is TGTGCCAGCAGCTTGATGGGGACTAGCAGGAACACCGGGGAGCTGTTTTTT.

This clone was observed a few times. This chain joins TRBV23-1 and TRBJ2-5; 9 bases are a match to TRBD1. TRBV23-1 is placed among ORFs of uncertain function. This CDR3 has 18 amino acids. With 2 bases clipped from V and 3 bases from J, the junction kept 13 bases outside the gene matches. In nucleotides, the CDR3 is TGCGCCAGCAGTCAACCTAATGTACGGGACAGGGAAGAAGAGACCCAGTACTTC. This gives the protein CASSQPNVRDREEETQYF.

There are a few counts of this clone. The rearrangement uses TRBV5-6 and TRBJ2-6, with a weak D call TRBD1 (6 bases). The germline gives CDR1 SGHDT, CDR2 YYEEEE. The CDR3 has 16 amino acids. The V end lost 5 bases, the J end lost 2 bases, and 14 bases lay between the germline ends. The CDR3 sequence: CASSSLRGTGANVLTF. CDR3 DNA sequence: TGTGCCAGCAGTTCCTTAAGGGGGACTGGGGCCAACGTCCTGACTTTC.

V gene TRBV11-2 combines with J gene TRBJ2-1; 7 positions agree with TRBD2. Germline assignment: CDR1 SGHAT and CDR2 FQNNGV. The CDR3 spans 13 residues. With 0 bases clipped from V and 10 bases from J, the junction kept 3 bases outside the gene matches. The CDR3 DNA follows: TGTGCCAGCAGCTTAGAAATTAGCGGGGAGCAGTTCTTC. Protein: CASSLEISGEQFF.

This clone was observed a few times. V is TRBV7-9 and J is TRBJ2-3, with a weak D call TRBD1 (6 bases). The germline CDR1 and CDR2 sequences are SEHNR and FQNEAQ (reference sequence). The V and J ends lost 5 bases and 1 base respectively, with 13 bases between them. The CDR3 consists of 15 residues. The CDR3 nucleotides are TGTGCCAGCAGCCCTTACAGGGTACGCACAGATACGCAGTATTTT. Its protein is CASSPYRVRTDTQYF.

The gene calls are TRBV18 and TRBJ2-2, with TRBD1 as a possible D gene (5 bases). Germline V gene lookup returns CDR1 KGHSH and CDR2 LQKENI. CDR3 length: 14 residues. V gave up 2 bases and J gave up 6 bases, with 10 bases separating them. The CDR3 DNA reads as TGTGCCAGCTCACCAGCCACAGGAGCCGGGGAGCTGTTTTTT. Its protein is CASSPATGAGELFF.

This sequence joins TRBV27 and TRBJ2-7; possibly TRBD1 for D (5 bases). The CDR3 extends over 14 amino acids. V gave up 6 bases and J gave up 3 bases, with 15 bases separating them. Germline V CDR1 and CDR2: MNHEY, SMNVEV (reference sequence). The CDR3 loop is CASSPEGANYEQYF. CDR3 coding DNA: TGTGCCAGCAGCCCGGAAGGGGCGAACTACGAGCAGTACTTC.

This chain joins TRBV9 and TRBJ2-7, with 10 bases lining up with TRBD1. The CDR3 spans 20 residues. Germline CDR1 is SGDLS and CDR2 is YYNGEE. V trimming: 3 bases; J trimming: 0 bases; junction bases outside the gene matches: 18. Here the CDR3 reads CASSGQYRDRGQRSSYEQYF. DNA for the CDR3: TGTGCCAGCAGCGGACAATACCGGGACAGGGGTCAACGAAGCTCCTACGAGCAGTACTTC.

This chain uses TRBV23-1 with TRBJ1-1; weak D call: TRBD1 (6 bases). TRBV23-1 is assigned to the ORF class and has an uncertain function. V lost 3 bases and J lost 6, with 11 bases in between. The CDR3 has 13 amino acids. The CDR3 protein is CASSQGQRAEAFF. The CDR3 DNA follows: TGCGCCAGCAGTCAGGGACAAAGGGCTGAAGCTTTCTTT.

In this sample, this clone turned up a few times. This rearrangement joins TRBV5-1 to TRBJ2-5, with 8 bases fitting TRBD2. There are 16 residues in the CDR3. V was pared by 0 bases and J by 1 base, with 5 bases of the junction left unmatched. The germline gives CDR1 SGHRS, CDR2 YFSETQ. The CDR3 DNA follows: TGCGCCAGCAGCTTGGGGGGGACTAGAAGCCAAGAGACCCAGTACTTC. Translating it yields CASSLGGTRSQETQYF.

The genes are TRBV30 and TRBJ2-5, with D possibly matching TRBD1 (6 bases). The CDR3 is 13 amino acids. The V end was cut by 3 bases, the J end by 3 bases, with 11 bases between. CDR1 is GTSNPN and CDR2 is SVGIG in the germline V gene (reference sequence). This CDR3 reads CAWRKQGKETQYF. For the CDR3, the DNA is TGTGCCTGGAGGAAACAGGGAAAAGAGACCCAGTACTTC.

This CDR3 reads CASSSRGSNTEAFF. Here the CDR3 DNA reads TGCGCCAGCAGCTCCAGGGGATCGAACACTGAAGCTTTCTTT. The chain carries TRBV5-1 and TRBJ1-1, with D possibly TRBD1 on 6 matching bases. Between the trimmed V and J ends, which lost 3 bases and 1 base, there was a span of 10 bases. The CDR3 spans 14 residues. Germline V gives CDR1 SGHRS, CDR2 YFSETQ.

This clone was detected a few times. The chain recombines TRBV5-1 with TRBJ2-3, with D perhaps matching TRBD1 (6 bases). V was cut by 4 bases and J by 4 bases, with 13 bases left in between. The CDR3 consists of 14 residues. Germline V gene data show CDR1 as SGHRS and CDR2 as YFSETQ. The CDR3 DNA reads TGCGCCAGCAGCCAACAGGGAGCCGCAGATACGCAGTATTTT. It encodes CASSQQGAADTQYF.

V gene TRBV18 combines with J gene TRBJ2-7; 16 positions agree with TRBD2. The CDR3 runs 17 residues. Germline V gene lookup returns CDR1 KGHSH and CDR2 LQKENI. Trimming took 0 bases from V and 2 from J; bases not matched to a gene: 1. CDR3 DNA: TGTGCCAGCTCACCACCGGGACTAGCGGGAGGGGCCTACGAGCAGTACTTC. Translating gives CASSPPGLAGGAYEQYF.

This clone was counted only a few times. The V call is TRBV11-2, the J call TRBJ2-5, with TRBD2 matching over 14 bases. The germline gives CDR1 SGHAT, CDR2 FQNNGV. CDR3 size: 15 residues. The V gene end was trimmed by 5 bases and the J gene end by 7 bases; junction bases not matched to a gene: 6. DNA for the CDR3: TGTGCCAGCAGCCAGACTAGCGGGAGGGCCGGGACCCAGTACTTC. Encoded protein: CASSQTSGRAGTQYF.

The rearrangement uses TRBV11-2 and TRBJ1-2; no clear D. The V and J ends lost 5 bases and 4 bases respectively, with 11 bases between them. CDR1 is SGHAT, CDR2 FQNNGV, per germline. The CDR3 sequence is 13 residues long. The CDR3 sequence: CASSPSYGYGYTF. CDR3 sequence (DNA): TGTGCCAGCAGCCCATCGTACGGCTATGGCTACACCTTC.

This clone came up a few times. V is TRBV2 and J is TRBJ2-4, with TRBD1 as a possible D gene (6 bases). CDR1 and CDR2 (germline): SNHLY, FYNNEI. The CDR3 spans 11 residues. V shed 6 bases and J shed 9 bases, with 9 bases lying between them. CDR3 sequence: CASRGATIQYF. CDR3 sequence (DNA): TGTGCCAGCAGGGGGGCTACCATTCAGTACTTC.

In this sample, this clone turned up a few times. The V gene is TRBV27, the J gene TRBJ2-1, with 7 bases lining up with TRBD1. V shed 3 bases and J 10 bases; nucleotides not matched to a gene: 9. The CDR3 totals 14 residues. Germline assignment: CDR1 MNHEY and CDR2 SMNVEV (reference sequence). CDR3 sequence (DNA): TGTGCCAGCAGTTTCTCGGACAGGTCGTGGGAGCAGTTCTTC. It is translated as CASSFSDRSWEQFF.

This chain connects TRBV29-1 to TRBJ1-1, with 8 positions matching TRBD1. CDR1 and CDR2 from the germline V gene are SQVTM and ANQGSEA. There are 16 residues in the CDR3. J lost 4 bases, V lost 2 bases, and 12 bases had no gene match. The CDR3 nucleotides read TGCAGCGTTGAATGGGACAGGATTAAACTCTCCACTGAAGCTTTCTTT. Translating gives CSVEWDRIKLSTEAFF.

This clone has more than one count but fewer than ten. The chain is built from TRBV7-2 and TRBJ1-1; 7 bases are shared with TRBD1. There are 14 residues in the CDR3. CDR1 and CDR2 from the germline V gene are SGHTA and FQGNSA. After removal of 5 bases from V and 5 bases from J, the junction contained 8 bases not matched to a gene. The CDR3 sequence: CASSAQGESTEAFF. In DNA, the CDR3 is TGTGCCAGCAGCGCCCAGGGGGAATCGACTGAAGCTTTCTTT.

This clone was found a few times. The rearrangement uses TRBV2 and TRBJ1-2; weak D call: TRBD1 (6 bases). Trimming removed 6 bases at V and 4 bases at J, with 12 bases between. CDR3 length: 13 residues. Germline values: CDR1 SNHLY, CDR2 FYNNEI. The CDR3 nucleotides are TGTGCCAGCAGCGGCAGGGGTAGCTATGGCTACACCTTC. Protein: CASSGRGSYGYTF.

The sample holds a few counts of this clone. The rearrangement joins TRBV10-3 to TRBJ1-5, with a weak D call TRBD1 (5 bases). CDR1 is ENHRY, CDR2 SYGVKD, per germline. V lost 4 bases to trimming and J lost 7 bases, with 14 bases between them. The CDR3 length is 14 residues. This chain's CDR3 is CAISVGGAGQPQHF. In DNA form, the CDR3 reads TGTGCCATCAGTGTTGGGGGAGCGGGACAGCCCCAGCATTTT.

A few counts support this clone. The chain employs TRBV19 and TRBJ1-1; TRBD1 might be the D (6 bases). V was cut by 2 bases and J by 8 bases, with 12 bases left in between. CDR3 length: 13 amino acids. Germline CDR1 reads LNHDA; CDR2 reads SQIVND (reference sequence). CDR3 sequence: CASSIRTVAEAFF. The CDR3 DNA sequence: TGTGCCAGTAGTATAAGGACAGTCGCGGAAGCTTTCTTT.

This clone was detected once. V and J are TRBV7-6 and TRBJ2-1; TRBD2 agrees at 8 bases. The CDR3 length is 14 residues. Germline trimming cut 10 bases from V and 2 bases from J; bases unmatched to any gene: 7. Germline V CDR1 and CDR2: SGHVS, FNYEAQ. CDR3 in DNA: TGTGCCACCCCTCTAGCGGGTCCCTACAATGAGCAGTTCTTC. Its translation: CATPLAGPYNEQFF.

The rearrangement uses TRBV2 and TRBJ1-2; D is unclear. Trimming took 5 bases from V and 8 from J, leaving 12 bases between them. Germline V lookup: CDR1 SNHLY, CDR2 FYNNEI. The CDR3 length is 12 residues. Here the CDR3 DNA reads TGTGCCAGCAGTTTCGCGTCTACCGGCTACACCTTC. Protein product: CASSFASTGYTF. Full variable domain (remainder filled in from reference TRBV2 and TRBJ1-2): EPEVTQTPSHQVTQMGQEVILRCVPISNHLYFYWYRQILGQKVEFLVSFYNNEISEKSEIFDDQFSVERPDGSNFTLKIRSTKLEDSAMYFCASSFASTGYTFGSGTRLTVV.